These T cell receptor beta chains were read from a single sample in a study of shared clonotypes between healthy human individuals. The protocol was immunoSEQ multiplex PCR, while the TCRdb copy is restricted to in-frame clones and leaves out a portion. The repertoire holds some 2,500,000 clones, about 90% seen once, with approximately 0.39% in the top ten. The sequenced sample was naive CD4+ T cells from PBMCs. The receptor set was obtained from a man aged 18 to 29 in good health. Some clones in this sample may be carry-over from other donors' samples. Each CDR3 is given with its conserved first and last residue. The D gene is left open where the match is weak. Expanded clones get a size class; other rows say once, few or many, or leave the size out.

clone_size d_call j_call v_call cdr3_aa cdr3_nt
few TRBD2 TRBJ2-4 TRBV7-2 CASSLVTSSNIQYF TGTGCCAGCAGCTTAGTGACTAGCTCGAACATTCAGTACTTC
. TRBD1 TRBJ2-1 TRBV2 CASSRQGNEQFF TGTGCCAGCAGCAGACAGGGGAATGAGCAGTTCTTC
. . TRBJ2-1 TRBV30 CAWREDYFSYNEQFF TGTGCCTGGAGGGAGGACTACTTCTCCTACAATGAGCAGTTCTTC
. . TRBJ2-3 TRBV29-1 CSVVPLLQGDGSSTDTQYF TGCAGCGTTGTCCCCCTTCTCCAGGGCGACGGGTCTAGCACAGATACGCAGTATTTT
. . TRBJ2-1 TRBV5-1 CASSLGGPSTYEQFF TGCGCCAGCAGCTTGGGGGGGCCTAGCACCTATGAGCAGTTCTTC
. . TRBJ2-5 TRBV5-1 CASSLALGQGETQYF TGCGCCAGCAGCTTGGCCTTGGGTCAGGGAGAGACCCAGTACTTC
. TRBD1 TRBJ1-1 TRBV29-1 CSAFGTGGNTEAFF TGCAGCGCATTCGGGACAGGGGGGAACACTGAAGCTTTCTTT
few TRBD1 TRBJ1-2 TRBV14 CASSQTGDRASF TGTGCCAGCAGCCAAACTGGGGACAGGGCCTCCTTC
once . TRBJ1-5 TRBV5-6 CASSLYMGPQHF TGTGCCAGCAGCTTGTATATGGGTCCCCAGCATTTT
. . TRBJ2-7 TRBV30 CAWSGGLRASEQYF TGTGCCTGGAGTGGGGGGTTGCGGGCTTCCGAGCAGTACTTC
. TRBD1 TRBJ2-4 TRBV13 CASSQDRGITKNIQYF TGTGCCAGCAGCCAAGACAGGGGGATAACCAAAAACATTCAGTACTTC
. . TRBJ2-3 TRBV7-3 CASSVGHGQDTQYF TGTGCCAGCAGCGTAGGACATGGGCAAGATACGCAGTATTTT
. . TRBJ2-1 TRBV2 CASSEDGDEQFF TGTGCCAGCAGTGAAGACGGGGACGAGCAGTTCTTC
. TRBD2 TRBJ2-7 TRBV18 CASSLGTSGIAYEQYF TGTGCCAGCTCACTAGGGACTAGCGGGATAGCCTACGAGCAGTACTTC
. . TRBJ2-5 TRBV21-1 CASNPERAGWETQYF TGTGCCAGCAACCCGGAAAGGGCAGGGTGGGAGACCCAGTACTTC
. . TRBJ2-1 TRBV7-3 CASSLTVDNEQFF TGTGCCAGCAGCTTAACGGTGGATAATGAGCAGTTCTTC
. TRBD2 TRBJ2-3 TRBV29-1 CSVKRLAVSTDTQYF TGCAGCGTCAAACGACTAGCGGTTAGCACAGATACGCAGTATTTT
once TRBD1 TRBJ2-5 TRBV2 CASSRDRGTETQYF TGTGCCAGCAGTCGGGACAGGGGGACGGAGACCCAGTACTTC
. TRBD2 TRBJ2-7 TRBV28 CASRLSGRAYEQYF TGTGCCAGCAGGCTGAGCGGGAGGGCCTACGAGCAGTACTTC
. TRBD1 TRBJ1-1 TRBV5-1 CASSLVTGLNTEAFF TGCGCCAGCAGCTTGGTGACAGGGTTGAACACTGAAGCTTTCTTT
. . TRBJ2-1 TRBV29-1 CSVKGSDLAYNEQFF TGCAGCGTCAAAGGGTCGGACTTGGCCTACAATGAGCAGTTCTTC
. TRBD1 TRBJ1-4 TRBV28 CATEGTGGNEKLFF TGTGCCACCGAAGGGACAGGGGGAAATGAAAAACTGTTTTTT
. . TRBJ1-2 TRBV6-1 CASSDGGPGNLGGYGYTF TGTGCCAGCAGTGATGGTGGGCCCGGGAATTTAGGAGGGTATGGCTACACCTTC
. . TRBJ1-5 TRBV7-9 CASSRGGWNQPQHF TGTGCCAGCAGTCGAGGGGGTTGGAATCAGCCCCAGCATTTT
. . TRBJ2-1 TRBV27 CASSSPQRSSYNEQFF TGTGCCAGCAGTTCCCCCCAGCGGAGCTCCTACAATGAGCAGTTCTTC
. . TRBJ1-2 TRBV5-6 CASSLRGYYGYTF TGTGCCAGCAGCTTAAGAGGGTACTATGGCTACACCTTC
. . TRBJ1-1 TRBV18 CASSPGPGGTEAFF TGTGCCAGCTCACCAGGGCCCGGGGGGACTGAAGCTTTCTTT
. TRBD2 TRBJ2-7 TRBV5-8 CASSSLRTSGSYEQYF TGTGCCAGCAGCTCTCTCAGGACTAGCGGATCCTACGAGCAGTACTTC
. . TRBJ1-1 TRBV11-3 CASSLEGMNTEAFF TGTGCCAGCAGCTTAGAGGGGATGAACACTGAAGCTTTCTTT
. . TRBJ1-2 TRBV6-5 CASRLHQVDYGYTF TGTGCCAGCAGGCTCCACCAGGTGGACTATGGCTACACCTTC
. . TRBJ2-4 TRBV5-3 CARSLVGYRENIQYF TGTGCCAGAAGCTTGGTAGGGTATCGCGAAAACATTCAGTACTTC
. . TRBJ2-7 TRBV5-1 CASADGRAYEQYF TGCGCCAGCGCGGACGGGCGTGCCTACGAGCAGTACTTC
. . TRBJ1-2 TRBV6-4 CASSPQGSYGYTF TGTGCCAGCAGCCCTCAGGGGAGCTATGGCTACACCTTC
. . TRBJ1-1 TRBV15 CATSSGDWGEAFF TGTGCCACCAGCAGCGGGGATTGGGGTGAAGCTTTCTTT
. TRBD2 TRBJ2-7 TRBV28 CASSSSTSGGPYEQYF TGTGCCAGCAGTTCCTCGACTAGCGGGGGACCCTACGAGCAGTACTTC
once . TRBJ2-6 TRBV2 CASSGVAGAGANVLTF TGTGCCAGCAGTGGCGTGGCAGGGGCCGGGGCCAACGTCCTGACTTTC
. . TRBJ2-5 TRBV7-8 CASSPRFRQETQYF TGTGCCAGCAGCCCTCGTTTTCGCCAAGAGACCCAGTACTTC
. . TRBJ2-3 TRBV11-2 CASSSGSTADTQYF TGTGCCAGCAGCTCCGGCTCAACGGCAGATACGCAGTATTTT
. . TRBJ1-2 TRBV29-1 CSVEADGYTF TGCAGCGTTGAAGCCGATGGCTACACCTTC
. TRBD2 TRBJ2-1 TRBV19 CASSSRSGVYNEQFF TGTGCCAGTAGTTCGCGGAGCGGGGTGTACAATGAGCAGTTCTTC
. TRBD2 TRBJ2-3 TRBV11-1 CASSFGLAGGPEDTQYF TGTGCCAGCAGCTTTGGACTAGCGGGAGGGCCGGAAGATACGCAGTATTTT
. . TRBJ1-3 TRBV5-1 CASSTGGDTIYF TGCGCCAGCAGCACGGGGGGAGACACCATATATTTT
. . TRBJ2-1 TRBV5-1 CASNRGDSSYNEQFF TGCGCCAGCAATCGGGGCGATAGCTCCTACAATGAGCAGTTCTTC
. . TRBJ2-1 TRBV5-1 CASSRGDRSSYNEQFF TGCGCCAGCAGCCGCGGAGACAGAAGCTCCTACAATGAGCAGTTCTTC
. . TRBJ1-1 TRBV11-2 CASSLDPRGAMNTEAFF TGTGCCAGCAGCTTAGATCCCCGGGGGGCCATGAACACTGAAGCTTTCTTT
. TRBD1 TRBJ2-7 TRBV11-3 CASSIPGTGVHEQYF TGTGCCAGCAGCATCCCCGGGACAGGGGTCCACGAGCAGTACTTC
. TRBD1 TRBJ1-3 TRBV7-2 CASSLMTGVYSGNTIYF TGTGCCAGCAGCTTAATGACAGGGGTCTACTCTGGAAACACCATATATTTT
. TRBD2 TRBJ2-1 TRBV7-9 CASSPTSAVGEQFF TGTGCCAGCAGCCCGACTAGCGCGGTAGGTGAGCAGTTCTTC
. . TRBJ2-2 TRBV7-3 CASSPASLRTGTGELFF TGTGCCAGCAGCCCGGCCTCCCTGCGTACGGGGACCGGGGAGCTGTTTTTT
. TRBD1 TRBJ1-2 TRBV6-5 CASSYGTGGLGYGYTF TGTGCCAGCAGTTATGGGACAGGGGGCTTGGGCTATGGCTACACCTTC
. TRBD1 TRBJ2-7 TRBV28 CASSSPGTVAYEQYF TGTGCCAGCAGTTCCCCCGGGACAGTGGCCTACGAGCAGTACTTC